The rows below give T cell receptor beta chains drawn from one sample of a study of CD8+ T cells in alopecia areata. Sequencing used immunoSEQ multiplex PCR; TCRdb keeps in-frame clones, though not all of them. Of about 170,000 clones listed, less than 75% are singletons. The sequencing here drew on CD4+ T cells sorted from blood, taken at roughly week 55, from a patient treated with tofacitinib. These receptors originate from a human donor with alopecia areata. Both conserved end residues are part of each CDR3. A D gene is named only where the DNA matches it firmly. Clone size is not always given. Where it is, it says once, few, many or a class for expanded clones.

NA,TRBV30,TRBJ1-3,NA,TGTGCCTGGAGTGTACCTAACAGCAGAAACACCATATATTTT,CAWSVPNSRNTIYF
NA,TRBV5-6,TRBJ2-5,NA,TGTGCCAGCAGCTTCGGCCAAACAGAACAAGAGACCCAGTACTTC,CASSFGQTEQETQYF
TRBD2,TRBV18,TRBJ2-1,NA,TGTGCCAGCTCACCACCGACTAGCGGGGGGATTGACAATGAGCAGTTCTTC,CASSPPTSGGIDNEQFF
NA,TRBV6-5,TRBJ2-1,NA,TGTGCCAGCCGACTAATAAATGAGCAGTTCTTC,CASRLINEQFF
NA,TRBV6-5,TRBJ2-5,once,TGTGCCAGGCCCGGGAGAGGCGAGTACTTC,CARPGRGEYF
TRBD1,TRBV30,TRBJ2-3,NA,TGTGCCTGGAGAGGACAGGGGAAAACAGATACGCAGTATTTT,CAWRGQGKTDTQYF
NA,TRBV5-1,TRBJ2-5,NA,TGCGCCAGCAGCTTCGATGAGACCCAGTACTTC,CASSFDETQYF
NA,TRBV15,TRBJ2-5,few,TGTGCCACCAGCATCGGGGCTTTCCAAGAGACCCAGTACTTC,CATSIGAFQETQYF
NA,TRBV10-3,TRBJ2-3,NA,TGTGCCATCAATAGGACTCCGGGGGATACGCAGTATTTT,CAINRTPGDTQYF
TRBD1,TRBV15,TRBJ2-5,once,TGTGCCACCAGCAGAGTCACGGACAGGGAGTACCAAGAGACCCAGTACTTC,CATSRVTDREYQETQYF
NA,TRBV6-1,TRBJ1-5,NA,TGTGCCAGCAGTGAAGTTTCAGGGTCCCAGCATTTT,CASSEVSGSQHF
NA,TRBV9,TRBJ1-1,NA,TGTGCCAGCAGCGTAGATACAGGGATGAACACTGAAGCTTTCTTT,CASSVDTGMNTEAFF
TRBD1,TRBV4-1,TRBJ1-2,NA,TGCGCCAGCAGCCAAACCGGGACAGGGGACTATGGCTACACCTTC,CASSQTGTGDYGYTF
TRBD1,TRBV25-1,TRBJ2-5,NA,TGTGCCAGCAGCCCCCCCGGGACAGGGGGAGAGACCCAGTACTTC,CASSPPGTGGETQYF
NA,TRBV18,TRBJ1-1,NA,TGTGCCAGCTCACCGACAGTCGAGGCGGCTGAAGCTTTCTTT,CASSPTVEAAEAFF
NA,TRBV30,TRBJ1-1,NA,TGTGCCTGGATGGAGGGAGAAGGTGAAGCTTTCTTT,CAWMEGEGEAFF
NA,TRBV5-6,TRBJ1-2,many,TGTGCCAGCAGCCCATCGGGACACGCTAGTCTTTATGGCTACACCTTC,CASSPSGHASLYGYTF
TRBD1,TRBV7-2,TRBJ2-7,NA,TGTGCCAGCACCGGACAGGGCTCCTACGAGCAGTACTTC,CASTGQGSYEQYF
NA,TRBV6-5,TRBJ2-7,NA,TGTGCCAGCGCAGTTGCATCGAACTACGAGCAGTACTTC,CASAVASNYEQYF
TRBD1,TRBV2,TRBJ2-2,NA,TGTGCCAGCAGTGTGACAGGGATCCCCGGGGAGCTGTTTTTT,CASSVTGIPGELFF
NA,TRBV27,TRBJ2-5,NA,TGTGCCAGCAGTTTCCTTGTGGGGGGGCCGGAGACCCAGTACTTC,CASSFLVGGPETQYF
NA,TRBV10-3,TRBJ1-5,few,TGTGCCATCAGTGAAGGCGGAAGCGTGCATTTT,CAISEGGSVHF
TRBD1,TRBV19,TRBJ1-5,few,TGTGCCAGTACACAAAGCGGGACAGCAAATCAGCCCCAGCATTTT,CASTQSGTANQPQHF
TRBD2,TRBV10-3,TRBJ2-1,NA,TGTGCCATCAGTGAGTCGGGACTAGCGGGGTACAATGAGCAGTTCTTC,CAISESGLAGYNEQFF
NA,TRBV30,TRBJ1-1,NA,TGTGCCTGGAGTGTACCCAGGACCAAACCCGGGGCTTTCTTT,CAWSVPRTKPGAFF
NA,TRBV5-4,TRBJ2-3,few,TGTGCCAGCAGCCGTGACACAGGGAGCACAGATACGCAGTATTTT,CASSRDTGSTDTQYF
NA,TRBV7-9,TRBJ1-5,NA,TGTGCCAGCAGCTTAGGTGAACAGCCCCAGCATTTT,CASSLGEQPQHF
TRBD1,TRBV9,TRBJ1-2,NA,TGTGCCAGCAGCGTAGCGGGACAGGGGTTGCGCTACACCTTC,CASSVAGQGLRYTF
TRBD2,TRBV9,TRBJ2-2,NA,TGTGCCAGCAGCGTAGTTTTCGGGGGGATGAACACCGGGGAGCTGTTTTTT,CASSVVFGGMNTGELFF
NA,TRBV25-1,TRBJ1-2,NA,TGTGCCAGCAGTGACGAGTTAGACTATGGCTACACCTTC,CASSDELDYGYTF
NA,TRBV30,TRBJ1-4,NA,TGTGCCTGGAGGGAGCTGGCTAATGAAAAACTGTTTTTT,CAWRELANEKLFF
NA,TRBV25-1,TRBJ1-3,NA,TGTGCCAGCAGTGGGACAAGGGATATTAGAAACACCATATATTTT,CASSGTRDIRNTIYF
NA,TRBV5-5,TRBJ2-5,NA,TGTGCCAGCAGCTTGGACGGTGAGACCCAGTACTTC,CASSLDGETQYF
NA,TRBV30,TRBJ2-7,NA,TGTGCCTGGAGGCAAGGACACAACTACGAGCAGTACTTC,CAWRQGHNYEQYF
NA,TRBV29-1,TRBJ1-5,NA,TGCAGCGTCGTTAGCGGGGGTGGACAGCCCCAGCATTTT,CSVVSGGGQPQHF
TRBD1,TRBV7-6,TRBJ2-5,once,TGTGCCAGCAGCCCCGGACAGGGGAGGCAAGAGACCCAGTACTTC,CASSPGQGRQETQYF
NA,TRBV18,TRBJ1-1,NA,TGTGCCAGCTCACCACCGACCAGGGCTCACACTGAAGCTTTCTTT,CASSPPTRAHTEAFF
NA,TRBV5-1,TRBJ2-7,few,TGCGCCAGCAGTCATCGGACGGGGACCTACGAGCAGTACTTC,CASSHRTGTYEQYF
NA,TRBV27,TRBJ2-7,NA,TGTGCCAGCAGTTTATCGAGCTTAAAGTCCTACGAGCAGTACTTC,CASSLSSLKSYEQYF
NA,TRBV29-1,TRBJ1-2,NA,TGCAGCGTGGCGGGGGGCGCGTATGGCTACACCTTC,CSVAGGAYGYTF
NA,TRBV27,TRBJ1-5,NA,TGTGCCAGCAGAGACAAATTTTATAGCAATCAGCCCCAGCATTTT,CASRDKFYSNQPQHF
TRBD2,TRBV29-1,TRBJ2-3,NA,TGCAGCGTTGTACTTCTAGCGGGGTTGGGAGATACGCAGTATTTT,CSVVLLAGLGDTQYF
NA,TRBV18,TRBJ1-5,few,TGTGCCAGCTCACCATCGGCAGACAATCAGCCCCAGCATTTT,CASSPSADNQPQHF
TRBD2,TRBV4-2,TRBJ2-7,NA,TGTGCCAGCAGCCAGGAGTGGGCCAGCGGGGGACACGAGCAGTACTTC,CASSQEWASGGHEQYF
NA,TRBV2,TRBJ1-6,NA,TGTGCCAGCGAGCAGGGGAATTCACCCCTCCACTTT,CASEQGNSPLHF
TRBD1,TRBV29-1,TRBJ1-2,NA,TGCAGCGTCCAGGGGGCGGGTGGCTACACCTTC,CSVQGAGGYTF
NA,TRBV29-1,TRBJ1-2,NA,TGCAGCGTTGCGGGGCACTATGGCTACACCTTC,CSVAGHYGYTF
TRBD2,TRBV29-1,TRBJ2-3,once,TGCAGCGTTGAACCCAGCGGGGGGGCGGATACGCAGTATTTT,CSVEPSGGADTQYF
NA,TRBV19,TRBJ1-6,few,TGTGCCAGTAAACGAAAGGTCAATTCACCCCTCCACTTT,CASKRKVNSPLHF
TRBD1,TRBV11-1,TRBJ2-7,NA,TGTGCCAGCAGCGCCTCAGGGGGAGTCTACGAGCAGTACTTC,CASSASGGVYEQYF
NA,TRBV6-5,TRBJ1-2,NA,TGTGCCAGCAGTACTGGGGGAAATGGCTACACCTTC,CASSTGGNGYTF
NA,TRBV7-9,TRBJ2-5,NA,TGTGCCAGCAGCTTAGGCGTTGGGGTTCGCGAGACCCAGTACTTC,CASSLGVGVRETQYF
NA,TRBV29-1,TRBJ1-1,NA,TGCAGCGAGACTTCGGGGGGTGGAGCTTTCTTT,CSETSGGGAFF
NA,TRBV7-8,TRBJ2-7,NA,TGTGCCAGCAGCTTAGGGCAGGGAGTGCGTCCGGAGCAGTACTTC,CASSLGQGVRPEQYF
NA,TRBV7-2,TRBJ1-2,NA,TGTGCCAGCAGCCTCGACACAGGGAGGAGGGTTGGCTACACCTTC,CASSLDTGRRVGYTF
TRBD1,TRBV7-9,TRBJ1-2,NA,TGTGCCAGCAGCCGCGGGACAGTGGAAGGCTACACCTTC,CASSRGTVEGYTF
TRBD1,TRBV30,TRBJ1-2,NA,TGTGCCTGGACCAGGGACAGGGCCTCTAGCTATGGCTACACCTTC,CAWTRDRASSYGYTF
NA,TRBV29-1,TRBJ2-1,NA,TGCAGCGTGGCGCCGCGGCAATACAATGAGCAGTTCTTC,CSVAPRQYNEQFF
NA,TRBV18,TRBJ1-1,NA,TGTGCCAGCTCACCAATCAGGATGAACACTGAAGCTTTCTTT,CASSPIRMNTEAFF
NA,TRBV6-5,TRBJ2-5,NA,TGTGCCAGCAGTTACTCGGGCAACCCGGGGGAGACCCAGTACTTC,CASSYSGNPGETQYF